The T cell receptor beta chain described here comes from a study of T cell responses to AZD1222 COVID-19 vaccine. Germline CDR1 and CDR2: MNHEY and SVGEGT. With V trimmed by 2 bases and J by 5 bases, 10 bases remained unmatched. The CDR3 runs to 16 residues. Clones were read by immunoSEQ multiplex PCR, and TCRdb kept only the in-frame ones, dropping some. The sample shows about 120,000 clones, roughly nine tenths of them seen only once. The rearrangement joins TRBV6-2 or TRBV6-3 to TRBJ2-3; 7 bases fit TRBD2. This TCR came from an adult who received the AZD1222 COVID-19 vaccine. Sequenced material: peripheral blood, taken 28 days after the second AZD1222 dose. CDR3: CASSYASGNRGDTQYF. The CDR3 DNA reads TGTGCCAGCAGTTACGCGAGCGGGAACCGGGGAGATACGCAGTATTTT.